The 26 T cell receptor beta chains reported below all come from one sample, sequenced in a study of T cells in Graves' hyperthyroidism and ophthalmopathy. Regions amplified from RNA transcripts were the TCR beta CDR3 regions. In the first-round RT-PCR of the TCR CDR3, the HTBI primer set was used. TCRdb reprocessed the multiplex PCR reads with MiXCR, giving one entry per CDR3 protein. The sample has a few hundred thousand distinct CDR3 sequences, around 20% seen once. The sequencing input was blood. The receptors stem from a man between 18 and 29 years old with Graves' ophthalmopathy.

The rearrangement uses TRBV5-1 and TRBJ2-3; D not certain. This CDR3 has 15 residues. The V end was cut by 2 bases, the J end by 0 bases, with 10 bases between. From germline, CDR1 is SGHRS and CDR2 YFSETQ. CDR3 region: CASSFLGGSTDTQYF. The CDR3 coding sequence is TGCGCCAGCAGCTTCTTAGGTGGGAGCACAGATACGCAGTATTTT. Supplemented by reference TRBV5-1 and TRBJ2-3, the full variable domain reads KAGVTQTPRYLIKTRGQQVTLSCSPISGHRSVSWYQQTPGQGLQFLFEYFSETQRNKGNFPGRFSGRQFSNSRSEMNVSTLELGDSALYLCASSFLGGSTDTQYFGPGTRLTVL.

This clonotype was counted many times. The CDR3 DNA follows: TGTGCCAGCAGTCCTCGACAGGGGGCAGATACGCAGTATTTT. Its protein is CASSPRQGADTQYF. This chain connects TRBV6-1 to TRBJ2-3; 9 positions match TRBD1. Germline V gene data show CDR1 as MNHNS and CDR2 as SASEGT. The length of the CDR3 is 14 residues. J gave up 4 bases and V 5 bases, and 4 bases lay outside the gene matches.

At least ten counts were recorded for this clonotype. The chain employs TRBV10-3 and TRBJ2-3; 10 bases agree with TRBD1. J gave up 5 bases and V 1 base, and 6 bases lay outside the gene matches. Germline CDR1 ENHRY, CDR2 SYGVKD. The CDR3 totals 16 residues. The CDR3 loop reads CAISEFGTGVQDTQYF. In nucleotides, the CDR3 is TGTGCCATCAGTGAGTTCGGGACAGGGGTACAAGATACGCAGTATTTT.

This clonotype occurred a few times. The J gene is TRBJ1-1, the V gene TRBV7-8, with TRBD1 matching over 7 bases. The CDR3 runs to 15 residues. After removal of 8 bases from V and 5 bases from J, the junction contained 14 bases not matched to a gene. Germline V gene lookup returns CDR1 SGHVS and CDR2 FQNEAQ. This chain's CDR3 is CASRPLRGRWTEAFF. CDR3 in DNA: TGTGCCAGCCGCCCGTTGAGGGGGCGATGGACTGAAGCTTTCTTT.

This clonotype occurred many times. The CDR3 region has the DNA TGTGCCAGCAGCCACCTCCCGACTAGCCAAGAGCAGTTCTTC. This sequence encodes CASSHLPTSQEQFF. This rearrangement joins TRBV3-1 to TRBJ2-1; 7 nucleotides match TRBD2. From germline, CDR1 is LGHDT and CDR2 YNNKEL (reference sequence). The CDR3 extends over 14 amino acids. Unmatched junction bases numbered 9, after V lost 3 bases and J lost 10 bases.

J is TRBJ2-3 and V is TRBV2, with D maybe TRBD1 (5 bases). The germline CDR1 and CDR2 sequences are SNHLY and FYNNEI. The V end lost 6 bases, the J end lost 2 bases, and 12 bases lay between the germline ends. CDR3 length: 14 amino acids. CDR3 residues: CASRYGADTDTQYF. The CDR3 DNA follows: TGTGCCAGCAGGTATGGGGCGGACACAGATACGCAGTATTTT.

In this sample, this clonotype turned up a few times. The V gene is TRBV25-1, the J gene TRBJ2-7; 11 bases fit TRBD2. From germline, CDR1 is MGHDK and CDR2 SYGVNS. The CDR3 totals 17 residues. The junction had 10 bases not matched to a gene; V was cut back by 4 bases and J by 2 bases. CDR3 DNA sequence: TGTGCCAGCAGTGTAAAAGGGACTAGCGGCAACCCCTACGAGCAGTACTTC. Translated: CASSVKGTSGNPYEQYF.

This chain uses TRBV11-2 with TRBJ2-3, with TRBD2 matching 9 bases. Germline CDR1 is SGHAT and CDR2 is FQNNGV. With V trimmed by 2 bases and J by 2 bases, 2 bases remained unmatched. CDR3 size: 15 residues. CDR3 sequence reads: CASSLLAGITDTQYF. Here the CDR3 DNA reads TGTGCCAGCAGCTTACTAGCGGGGATCACAGATACGCAGTATTTT.

This clonotype was counted ten times or more. This chain joins TRBV7-8 and TRBJ1-1; tentatively, D is TRBD1 (5 bases). Germline CDR1 reads SGHVS; CDR2 reads FQNEAQ. V lost 3 bases to trimming and J lost 11 bases, with 34 bases between them. This CDR3 contains 19 residues. Here the CDR3 reads CASSFAGRTSPIRTLRAFF. The CDR3 bases are TGTGCCAGCAGCTTTGCGGGAAGGACATCCCCCATAAGAACACTGAGGGCTTTCTTT.

This clonotype occurred a few times. V is TRBV6-1 and J is TRBJ2-3; D not certain. The V and J ends lost 1 base and 0 bases respectively, with 5 bases between them. Germline assignment: CDR1 MNHNS and CDR2 SASEGT. The CDR3 runs to 14 residues. The CDR3 coding sequence is TGTGCCAGCAGTGAAGATACAAGCACAGATACGCAGTATTTT. Its protein is CASSEDTSTDTQYF.

The genes are TRBV2 and TRBJ2-1; no reliable D call. V was pared by 7 bases and J by 5 bases, with 12 bases between. This CDR3 contains 13 residues. Germline lookup yields CDR1 SNHLY and CDR2 FYNNEI. The CDR3: CASIAPNHNEQFF. In DNA, the CDR3 is TGTGCCAGCATCGCCCCAAATCACAATGAGCAGTTCTTC.

This clonotype was observed many times. V usage is TRBV12-3 or TRBV12-4 and J usage is TRBJ2-7; 9 nucleotides agree with TRBD1. With 7 bases clipped from V and 5 bases from J, the junction kept 9 bases outside the gene matches. The CDR3 spans 14 residues. The CDR3 loop is CASTLDRGPHEQYF. The CDR3 nucleotides are TGTGCCAGCACCCTGGACAGGGGACCCCACGAGCAGTACTTC.

Many counts were recorded for this clonotype. The chain has TRBV27 and TRBJ2-3; 7 bases map to TRBD1. The junction had 11 bases not matched to a gene; V was cut back by 5 bases and J by 6 bases. Germline CDR1 MNHEY, CDR2 SMNVEV (reference sequence). The CDR3 has 15 amino acids. CDR3 protein: CASSPTQGQRDTQYF. The CDR3 nucleotides read TGTGCCAGCAGTCCAACTCAGGGACAGCGGGATACGCAGTATTTT.

The genes are TRBV12-3 or TRBV12-4 and TRBJ1-2; 7 nucleotides align to TRBD1. This CDR3 comprises 14 residues. Trimming cost V 6 bases and J 4 bases; bases outside gene matches: 8. CDR3 protein: CASSGTENFYGYTF. As DNA, the CDR3 is TGTGCCAGCAGCGGGACAGAGAATTTCTATGGCTACACCTTC.

This clonotype was recorded many times. This chain uses TRBV10-3 with TRBJ2-2; 10 bases are a match to TRBD1. There are 17 residues in the CDR3. Germline V CDR1 and CDR2: ENHRY, SYGVKD. V lost 4 bases and J lost 4; bases outside the gene matches: 9. The CDR3, as DNA: TGTGCCATCAGTGTTGGCGGACAGGGGGTAGGCACCGGGGAGCTGTTTTTT. This translates into CAISVGGQGVGTGELFF.

This clonotype occurred a few times. The chain links TRBV20-1 to TRBJ2-7, with TRBD1 matching over 7 bases. Germline lookup yields CDR1 DFQATT and CDR2 SNEGSKA (reference sequence). There are 14 residues in the CDR3. V lost 5 bases to trimming and J lost 2 bases; unmatched junction nucleotides: 9. The CDR3 DNA reads TGCAGTGCTCTACAAGATACAGGGGCCTACGAGCAGTACTTC. Translation: CSALQDTGAYEQYF.

Ten or more counts support this clonotype. The CDR3 DNA follows: TGTGCCAGCACCCCGGGAGGCAGGGGGGCTTTAAGTGGTGGCTACACCTTC. This codes for CASTPGGRGALSGGYTF. The V gene is TRBV12-3 or TRBV12-4, the J gene TRBJ1-2; the match to TRBD1 covers 7 bases. The CDR3 spans 17 residues. With V trimmed by 7 bases and J by 7 bases, 21 bases remained unmatched.

At least ten counts were recorded for this clonotype. This chain joins TRBV3-1 and TRBJ2-2; weak D call: TRBD1 (5 bases). The CDR3 runs to 16 residues. V lost 0 bases and J 6 bases, leaving 14 bases between the germline ends. The germline gives CDR1 LGHDT, CDR2 YNNKEL (reference sequence). This chain's CDR3 is CASSQEGARRPGELFF. The CDR3 nucleotides are TGTGCCAGCAGCCAAGAAGGGGCCAGACGGCCCGGGGAGCTGTTTTTT.

Notes on this clonotype: A much larger clone sits a single nucleotide away, making a read error possible. The J gene is TRBJ1-2, the V gene TRBV12-3 or TRBV12-4, with D unclear. The ends were cut back, 7 bases at V and 7 bases at J, with 22 bases in the middle. CDR3 length: 15 residues. CDR3 bases: TGTGCCAGCACCCTCCGCAGGTCCTTCCTTGTTGGCTACACCTTC. Translated: CASTLRRSFLVGYTF.

This sequence joins TRBV7-9 and TRBJ2-3; D gene ambiguous. The V gene lost 6 bases and the J gene lost 4 bases, with 8 bases spanning the gap. Germline V lookup: CDR1 SEHNR, CDR2 FQNEAQ (reference sequence). The CDR3 is 12 residues long. The CDR3 nucleotides are TGTGCCAGCAGGGAACGGCCAGATACGCAGTATTTT. This translates into CASRERPDTQYF.

As to this clonotype: At one boundary the junction diverges from the germline segment, which might be a read error. The chain is built from TRBV20-1 and TRBJ2-2; unclear D gene. The CDR3 length is 15 residues. Germline V gene data show CDR1 as DFQATT and CDR2 as SNEGSKA (reference sequence). The DNA of the CDR3 is TGCAGTGCCCTTTGGGCAGAGGATAACACCAGGGAGCTGTTTTTT. Translation: CSALWAEDNTRELFF.

This chain uses TRBV6-1 with TRBJ1-2; no definite D call. Trimming took off 6 bases at V and 2 bases at J, with 13 bases between the two ends. Germline values: CDR1 MNHNS, CDR2 SASEGT. This CDR3 has 14 residues. CDR3 loop: CASSRSLDNYGYTF. In DNA, the CDR3 is TGTGCCAGCAGCCGCTCACTGGACAACTATGGCTACACCTTC.

This clonotype was observed a few times. The V and J genes are TRBV20-1 and TRBJ2-5; 7 bases line up with TRBD2. V lost 3 bases and J lost 7; bases outside the gene matches: 14. This CDR3 has 15 residues. The V gene's germline CDR1 is DFQATT and CDR2 SNEGSKA (reference sequence). The chain's CDR3 is CSASTYFLAEGTQYF. CDR3 DNA: TGCAGTGCTAGCACCTATTTCCTAGCGGAGGGGACCCAGTACTTC.

Ten or more counts support this clonotype. The chain joins TRBV5-1 to TRBJ2-7; D possibly corresponds to TRBD1 (6 bases). The germline V gene encodes CDR1 SGHRS and CDR2 YFSETQ. V lost 1 base, J lost 1 base, and 9 bases lay in between. The CDR3 is 14 residues long. CDR3 coding DNA: TGCGCCAGCAGCTTGCCAGGGGAATCCTACGAGCAGTACTTC. Translation: CASSLPGESYEQYF.

Ten or more counts support this clonotype. V is TRBV2 and J is TRBJ1-3; D is undetermined. Germline V gene data show CDR1 as SNHLY and CDR2 as FYNNEI. The CDR3 contains 13 residues. The ends were cut back, 2 bases at V and 1 base at J, with 3 bases in the middle. In DNA form, the CDR3 reads TGTGCCAGCAGTGAAAGTTCTGGAAACACCATATATTTT. It yields the protein CASSESSGNTIYF.

This clonotype was counted a few times. The CDR3 reads CASSHVQGYGYTF. The DNA for the CDR3 is TGTGCCAGCAGCCATGTACAGGGTTATGGCTACACCTTC. The chain is built from TRBV3-1 and TRBJ1-2, with D perhaps matching TRBD1 (6 bases). CDR1 is LGHDT and CDR2 is YNNKEL in the germline V gene (reference sequence). V was pared by 3 bases and J by 5 bases, with 10 bases between. The CDR3 covers 13 residues.